The text below deals with one T cell receptor (beta chain). There are 13 residues in the CDR3. CDR1 and CDR2 from the germline V gene are LGHNA and YSLEER. V gave up 0 bases and J gave up 7 bases, with 9 bases separating them. The authors ran a second PCR of roughly 6 to 11 cycles using a sample-barcoded 5' primer and a J-beta primer mix. Each of the cDNA molecules was tagged by a template-switch adaptor with 12 random nucleotides. Each CDR3 protein is one row after TCRdb ran MiXCR on the 5' RACE reads. The profile shows some 760,000 distinct CDR3 sequences, approximately 25% of them singletons. RNA extraction gave at least 5.5 micrograms of total RNA per sample. These data originate in a study of blood T cells in healthy people across ages. The same data also contributed to another study, on T cells of mothers and their children. From that paper: Using the M1S primer, the second PCR added sample barcodes along with 2-4 random nucleotides. Several million TCR beta reads per child versus over 9 million per mother.

This chain uses TRBV4-3 with TRBJ1-2; D not resolved. The receptor was derived from a boy aged 10-17 years in good health. Material for sequencing was blood. This CDR3 is CASSQDPSFGYTF. CDR3 coding DNA: TGCGCCAGCAGCCAAGACCCCTCTTTTGGCTACACCTTC.